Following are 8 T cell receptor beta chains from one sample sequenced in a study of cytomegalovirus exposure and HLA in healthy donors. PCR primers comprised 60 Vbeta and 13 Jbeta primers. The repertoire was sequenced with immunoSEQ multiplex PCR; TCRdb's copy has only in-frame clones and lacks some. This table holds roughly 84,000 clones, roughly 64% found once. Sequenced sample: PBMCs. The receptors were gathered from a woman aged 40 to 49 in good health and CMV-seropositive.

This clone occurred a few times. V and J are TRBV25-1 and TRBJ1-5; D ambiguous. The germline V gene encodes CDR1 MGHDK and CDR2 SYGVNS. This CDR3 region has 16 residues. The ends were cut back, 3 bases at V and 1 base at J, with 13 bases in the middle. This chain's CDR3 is CASSDGKGESNQPQHF. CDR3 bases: TGTGCCAGCAGTGACGGGAAGGGTGAAAGCAATCAGCCCCAGCATTTT.

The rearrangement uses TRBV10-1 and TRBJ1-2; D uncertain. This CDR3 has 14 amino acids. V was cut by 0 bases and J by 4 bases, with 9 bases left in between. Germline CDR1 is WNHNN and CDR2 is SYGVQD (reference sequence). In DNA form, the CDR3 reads TGCGCCAGCAGTGAGTCCGAGGTTTTCTATGGCTACACCTTC. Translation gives CASSESEVFYGYTF.

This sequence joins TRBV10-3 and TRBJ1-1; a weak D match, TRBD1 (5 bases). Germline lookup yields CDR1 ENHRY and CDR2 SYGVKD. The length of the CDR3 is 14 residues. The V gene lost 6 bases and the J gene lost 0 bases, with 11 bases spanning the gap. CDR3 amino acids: CAIRLGLLNTEAFF. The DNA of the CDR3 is TGTGCCATCAGACTGGGACTATTGAACACTGAAGCTTTCTTT.

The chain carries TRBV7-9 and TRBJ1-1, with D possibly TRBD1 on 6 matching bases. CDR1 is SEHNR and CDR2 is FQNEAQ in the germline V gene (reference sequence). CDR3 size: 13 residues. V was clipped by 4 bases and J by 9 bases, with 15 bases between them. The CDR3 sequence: CASSSNPGHKAFF. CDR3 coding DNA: TGTGCCAGCAGCTCCAATCCGGGACACAAAGCTTTCTTT.

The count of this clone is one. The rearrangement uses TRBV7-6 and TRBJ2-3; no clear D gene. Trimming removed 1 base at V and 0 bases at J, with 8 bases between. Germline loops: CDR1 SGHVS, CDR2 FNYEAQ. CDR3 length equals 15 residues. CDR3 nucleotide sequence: TGTGCCAGCAGCTTAGACCCGGGTAGCACAGATACGCAGTATTTT. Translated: CASSLDPGSTDTQYF.

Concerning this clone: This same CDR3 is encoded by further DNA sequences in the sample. The CDR3 nucleotides are TGTGCCAGCTCACCCCAACAGGGGGCGCGAGATGGCTACACCTTC. Its protein is CASSPQQGARDGYTF. This chain uses TRBV18 with TRBJ1-2, with 9 bases lining up with TRBD1. The CDR3 sequence is 15 residues long. V lost 3 bases to trimming and J lost 6 bases; unmatched junction nucleotides: 8. CDR1 and CDR2 from the germline V gene are KGHSH and LQKENI.

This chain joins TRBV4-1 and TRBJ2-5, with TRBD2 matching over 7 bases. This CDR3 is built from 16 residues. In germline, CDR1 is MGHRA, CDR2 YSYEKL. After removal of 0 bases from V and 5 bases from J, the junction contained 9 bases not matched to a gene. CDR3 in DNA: TGCGCCAGCAGCCAAGATCGTGGGAGGGGAAGGGAGACCCAGTACTTC. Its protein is CASSQDRGRGRETQYF.

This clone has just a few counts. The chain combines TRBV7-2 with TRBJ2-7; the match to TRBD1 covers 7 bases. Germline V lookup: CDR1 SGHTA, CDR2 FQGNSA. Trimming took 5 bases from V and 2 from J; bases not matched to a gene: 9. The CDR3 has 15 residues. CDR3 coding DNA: TGTGCCAGCAGCCTCGACGACGACAGGGCCTACGAGCAGTACTTC. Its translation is CASSLDDDRAYEQYF.